The T cell receptor (beta chain) under discussion was sequenced for a study of T cell responses to AZD1222 COVID-19 vaccine. Study background: Pooled together were second doses at about 4 or about 12 weeks. Notes on the study in general: With two AZD1222 doses given, Spike-specific TCR breadth and depth both rose. Of the AZD1222 recipients, only 5 or 6 were seropositive at baseline. The reported proportion of spike-specific TCRs targeting unmutated variant regions was nearly half.

A word on this clone: Its antigen is not known.

Sequencing used immunoSEQ multiplex PCR; TCRdb keeps in-frame clones, though not all of them. The repertoire holds about 120,000 clones, with 85% to 90% as singletons. The CDR3 length is 15 residues. The germline V gene has CDR1 SGHKS and CDR2 YYEKEE (reference sequence). Trimming left V 0 bases short and J 4 bases short, with 11 bases between. Sequenced material: peripheral blood, taken on day 0 of AZD1222 vaccination. The chain is built from TRBV5-5 and TRBJ1-5, with D unclear. This TCR was sampled from an adult in good health. CDR3 sequence reads: CASSLEGRENQPQHF. In DNA, the CDR3 is TGTGCCAGCAGCTTGGAGGGTAGGGAAAATCAGCCCCAGCATTTT.